A selection of T cell receptor beta chains follows, all from one sample in a study of blood T cell repertoires in COVID-19. Assay used: immunoSEQ multiplex PCR; TCRdb lists only in-frame clones, some missing. Of 120,000 to 150,000 clones listed, around 84% were seen once; the top ten hold 30% to 45%. The sample comprised peripheral blood. These receptors were taken from a human donor in a cohort sampled during active COVID-19. Each CDR3 is given with its conserved first and last residue. D genes are given only for firm matches. Clone size, where shown, is once, few, many, or a class for clones that have expanded.

clone_size: .; j_call: TRBJ2-7; d_call: TRBD1; v_call: TRBV6-1; cdr3_nt: TGTGCCAGCACCCCCACAGGGGCCCTAATGGTCGAGCAGTACTTC; cdr3_aa: CASTPTGALMVEQYF
clone_size: once; j_call: TRBJ1-4; d_call: .; v_call: TRBV18; cdr3_nt: TGTGCCAGCTCACCGGGGCTAGGATACGAAAAACTGTTTTTT; cdr3_aa: CASSPGLGYEKLFF
clone_size: .; j_call: TRBJ2-3; d_call: .; v_call: TRBV24-1; cdr3_nt: TGTGCCACCAGTGGACAGTTTAGCACAGATACGCAGTATTTT; cdr3_aa: CATSGQFSTDTQYF
clone_size: .; j_call: TRBJ1-6; d_call: TRBD1; v_call: TRBV10-3; cdr3_nt: TGTGCCATCAGTGAGGCGGGGACAGATCGTTCACCCCTCCACTTT; cdr3_aa: CAISEAGTDRSPLHF
clone_size: .; j_call: TRBJ2-4; d_call: .; v_call: TRBV21-1; cdr3_nt: TGTGCCAGCACCCCCGGGGTTGGGCCTTTAGCCAAAAACATTCAGTACTTC; cdr3_aa: CASTPGVGPLAKNIQYF
clone_size: .; j_call: TRBJ1-2; d_call: TRBD1; v_call: TRBV25-1; cdr3_nt: TGTGCCAGCAGTGTCGCTAGTGGGGACAGGGGGGGCTACACCTTC; cdr3_aa: CASSVASGDRGGYTF
clone_size: .; j_call: TRBJ2-7; d_call: TRBD1; v_call: TRBV28; cdr3_nt: TGTGCCAGCAGTTTACCCTACAGGGGTCGCGAGCAGTACTTC; cdr3_aa: CASSLPYRGREQYF
clone_size: .; j_call: TRBJ2-5; d_call: .; v_call: TRBV10-3; cdr3_nt: TGTGCCATCAGTGAGTCTAACAGAAAAGAGACCCAGTACTTC; cdr3_aa: CAISESNRKETQYF
clone_size: .; j_call: TRBJ2-4; d_call: .; v_call: TRBV4-2; cdr3_nt: TGTGCCAGCAGCCAAGGAATTAGCGGCATTCAGTACTTC; cdr3_aa: CASSQGISGIQYF
clone_size: .; j_call: TRBJ1-2; d_call: TRBD1; v_call: TRBV6-5; cdr3_nt: TGTGCCAGCAGTTACCAGGGGGCGAATGGCTACACCTTC; cdr3_aa: CASSYQGANGYTF
clone_size: .; j_call: TRBJ2-7; d_call: TRBD1; v_call: TRBV10-3; cdr3_nt: TGTGCCATCAGCAGACAGGGGGGCACCTACGAGCAGTACTTC; cdr3_aa: CAISRQGGTYEQYF
clone_size: .; j_call: TRBJ1-2; d_call: .; v_call: TRBV9; cdr3_nt: TGTGCCAGCAGCGTAGGGCAGGGGACCCCGTATGGCTACACCTTC; cdr3_aa: CASSVGQGTPYGYTF
clone_size: .; j_call: TRBJ2-5; d_call: TRBD2; v_call: TRBV15; cdr3_nt: TGTGCCACCAGCAGGGGGGGGGAAGAGACCCAGTACTTC; cdr3_aa: CATSRGGEETQYF
clone_size: .; j_call: TRBJ2-7; d_call: TRBD1; v_call: TRBV27; cdr3_nt: TGTGCCAGCAGTTTAATAGGGACAGGGGCCTACGAGCAGTACTTC; cdr3_aa: CASSLIGTGAYEQYF
clone_size: .; j_call: TRBJ2-3; d_call: TRBD2; v_call: TRBV5-4; cdr3_nt: TGTGCCAGCAGTTTAGCGGGGGGTGCAGATACGCAGTATTTT; cdr3_aa: CASSLAGGADTQYF
clone_size: .; j_call: TRBJ1-2; d_call: TRBD1; v_call: TRBV7-9; cdr3_nt: TGTGCCAGCACCCCTAGACAGGGGGCGGGATATGGCTACACCTTC; cdr3_aa: CASTPRQGAGYGYTF
clone_size: .; j_call: TRBJ2-3; d_call: TRBD2; v_call: TRBV4-2; cdr3_nt: TGTGCCAGCAGCCGGGATCGGGGGGACACAGATACGCAGTATTTT; cdr3_aa: CASSRDRGDTDTQYF
clone_size: many; j_call: TRBJ2-1; d_call: TRBD1; v_call: TRBV27; cdr3_nt: TGTGCCAGCAGTTTAGGGGACAGGGACGAGATCGAGGGGTTGTACAATGAGCAGTTCTTC; cdr3_aa: CASSLGDRDEIEGLYNEQFF
clone_size: .; j_call: TRBJ1-1; d_call: TRBD1; v_call: TRBV29-1; cdr3_nt: TGCAGCGTTGATCCACCGGGACAGGGAATAGCTTTCTTT; cdr3_aa: CSVDPPGQGIAFF
clone_size: .; j_call: TRBJ1-1; d_call: .; v_call: TRBV5-1; cdr3_nt: TGCGCCAGCAGCCCGGAAACAGGGGAAGCTTTCTTT; cdr3_aa: CASSPETGEAFF
clone_size: .; j_call: TRBJ2-1; d_call: .; v_call: TRBV19; cdr3_nt: TGTGCCAGTAGTATTGCTGCGGGCTCCTACAATGAGCAGTTCTTC; cdr3_aa: CASSIAAGSYNEQFF
clone_size: .; j_call: TRBJ1-2; d_call: .; v_call: TRBV4-3; cdr3_nt: TGCGCCAGCAGCCAAGATCTGGGGCCCTATGGCTACACCTTC; cdr3_aa: CASSQDLGPYGYTF
clone_size: once; j_call: TRBJ2-3; d_call: TRBD1; v_call: TRBV6-2/TRBV6-3; cdr3_nt: TGTGCCAGCAGTTACAGGGGGCGGAGCACAGATACGCAGTATTTT; cdr3_aa: CASSYRGRSTDTQYF
clone_size: .; j_call: TRBJ1-2; d_call: TRBD1; v_call: TRBV11-3; cdr3_nt: TGTGCCAGCAGCTTAGATGGCAGACAGGGGTTTTATGGCTACACCTTC; cdr3_aa: CASSLDGRQGFYGYTF
clone_size: .; j_call: TRBJ2-5; d_call: .; v_call: TRBV18; cdr3_nt: TGTGCCAGCTCACCCCAGGGACAAGAGACCCAGTACTTC; cdr3_aa: CASSPQGQETQYF
clone_size: .; j_call: TRBJ2-3; d_call: TRBD2; v_call: TRBV5-1; cdr3_nt: TGCGCCAGCAGCAGGGGAGGGTCAGATACGCAGTATTTT; cdr3_aa: CASSRGGSDTQYF
clone_size: .; j_call: TRBJ1-2; d_call: .; v_call: TRBV7-2; cdr3_nt: TGTGCCAGCAGCTTCTACGGGAAAACTAACTATGGCTACACCTTC; cdr3_aa: CASSFYGKTNYGYTF
clone_size: .; j_call: TRBJ2-3; d_call: TRBD1; v_call: TRBV3-1/TRBV3-2; cdr3_nt: TGTGCCAGCAGTTCCACAGGGGTCAGCACAGATACGCAGTATTTT; cdr3_aa: CASSSTGVSTDTQYF
clone_size: once; j_call: TRBJ2-1; d_call: .; v_call: TRBV18; cdr3_nt: TGTGCCAGCTCCCCTGCGCGGGGCGTCTTCGGGCAGTTCTTC; cdr3_aa: CASSPARGVFGQFF
clone_size: .; j_call: TRBJ1-5; d_call: .; v_call: TRBV7-2; cdr3_nt: TGTGCCAGCAGCCAGGGAGGCCATAGCAATCAGCCCCAGCATTTT; cdr3_aa: CASSQGGHSNQPQHF
clone_size: .; j_call: TRBJ1-4; d_call: .; v_call: TRBV30; cdr3_nt: TGTGCCTGGAGTGTACAAGGGGTAACTAATGAAAAACTGTTTTTT; cdr3_aa: CAWSVQGVTNEKLFF
clone_size: .; j_call: TRBJ1-6; d_call: TRBD1; v_call: TRBV9; cdr3_nt: TGTGCCAGCAGCACTGGGGACAGAGAACCTTATAATTCACCCCTCCACTTT; cdr3_aa: CASSTGDREPYNSPLHF
clone_size: few; j_call: TRBJ2-2; d_call: .; v_call: TRBV5-1; cdr3_nt: TGCGCCAGCAGCTTGCAGGGTAACACCGGGGAGCTGTTTTTT; cdr3_aa: CASSLQGNTGELFF
clone_size: .; j_call: TRBJ1-3; d_call: TRBD1; v_call: TRBV12-3/TRBV12-4; cdr3_nt: TGTGCCAGCAGTTCTAGACAGGGCTACACCATATATTTT; cdr3_aa: CASSSRQGYTIYF
clone_size: .; j_call: TRBJ1-4; d_call: .; v_call: TRBV4-1; cdr3_nt: TGCGCCAGCAGCCAGGCAGGGCAGCCCAAACTGTTTTTT; cdr3_aa: CASSQAGQPKLFF
clone_size: .; j_call: TRBJ2-7; d_call: TRBD1; v_call: TRBV7-9; cdr3_nt: TGTGCCAGCAGCAGACAGGGGCAGCACTACGAGCAGTACTTC; cdr3_aa: CASSRQGQHYEQYF
clone_size: once; j_call: TRBJ2-3; d_call: .; v_call: TRBV2; cdr3_nt: TGTGCCAGCAAGGACAACACAGATACGCAGTATTTT; cdr3_aa: CASKDNTDTQYF
clone_size: few; j_call: TRBJ2-7; d_call: .; v_call: TRBV9; cdr3_nt: TGTGCCAGCAGCGTAGGCGACTACGAGCAGTACTTC; cdr3_aa: CASSVGDYEQYF
clone_size: .; j_call: TRBJ1-6; d_call: .; v_call: TRBV5-1; cdr3_nt: TGCGCCAGCAGCTTGGATACACTAAATTCACCCCTCCACTTT; cdr3_aa: CASSLDTLNSPLHF
clone_size: .; j_call: TRBJ1-2; d_call: TRBD1; v_call: TRBV5-1; cdr3_nt: TGCGCCAGCAGCGGCGGGAGACAGGGGGCTAGCTATGGCTACACCTTC; cdr3_aa: CASSGGRQGASYGYTF
clone_size: .; j_call: TRBJ1-6; d_call: .; v_call: TRBV30; cdr3_nt: TGTGCCTGTACCCGGGACAAAGTTGCTTCACCCCTCCACTTT; cdr3_aa: CACTRDKVASPLHF
clone_size: few; j_call: TRBJ1-1; d_call: TRBD1; v_call: TRBV4-1; cdr3_nt: TGCGCCAGCAGCCAAGATCAGGGGGTGGACAAAGCTTTCTTT; cdr3_aa: CASSQDQGVDKAFF
clone_size: .; j_call: TRBJ1-2; d_call: .; v_call: TRBV5-1; cdr3_nt: TGCGCCAGCAGCCTCACCATGTGGACAGAACAGGGTGGCTACACCTTC; cdr3_aa: CASSLTMWTEQGGYTF
clone_size: few; j_call: TRBJ1-1; d_call: .; v_call: TRBV7-2; cdr3_nt: TGTGCCAGCCTTTGGAAGCGTGACACTGAAGCTTTCTTT; cdr3_aa: CASLWKRDTEAFF